Below, 8 T cell receptor beta chains from the same sample are listed, as sequenced in a study of vaccination effects on CD4 cells after COVID-19. Their specific antigens are unknown. Having been cultured for roughly 10 days, the cells underwent CD4+ T cell isolation. Every participant took two doses of the BNT162b2 or mRNA-1273 vaccine. This table comes from immunoSEQ multiplex PCR, and its TCRdb copy is limited to in-frame clones, with some not included. This repertoire shows approximately 74,000 clones, over 65% found once; its top ten account for 2% to 3%. Sequencing was performed on CD4+ T cells from PBMCs cultured without peptide, taken after COVID-19 vaccination. The receptors shown here come from a human donor who received a COVID-19 vaccine.

V usage is TRBV27 and J usage is TRBJ2-4, with 7 bases aligning to TRBD1. J gave up 5 bases and V 5 bases, and 6 bases lay outside the gene matches. CDR1 is MNHEY, CDR2 SMNVEV, per germline (reference sequence). This CDR3 comprises 14 residues. DNA for the CDR3: TGTGCCAGCAGTCTAACAGGGGCCCAAAACATTCAGTACTTC. Protein product: CASSLTGAQNIQYF.

The chain has TRBV12-3 or TRBV12-4 and TRBJ1-5; D not resolved. Trimming took off 6 bases at V and 6 bases at J, with 9 bases between the two ends. This CDR3 has 12 amino acids. CDR3 amino acids: CASRLDSQPQHF. The CDR3 DNA follows: TGTGCCAGCAGACTCGATAGTCAGCCCCAGCATTTT.

This chain joins TRBV6-5 and TRBJ2-7; D unresolved. CDR1 MNHEY and CDR2 SVGAGI come from the germline V gene. The length of the CDR3 is 14 residues. The V gene lost 0 bases and the J gene lost 3 bases, with 9 bases spanning the gap. In DNA form, the CDR3 reads TGTGCCAGCAGTTACTCGCCAGATTACTACGAGCAGTACGTC. This codes for CASSYSPDYYEQYV.

V usage is TRBV5-1 and J usage is TRBJ1-6; D uncertain. This CDR3 comprises 15 residues. V lost 0 bases and J 8 bases, leaving 12 bases between the germline ends. The germline gives CDR1 SGHRS, CDR2 YFSETQ. Written as DNA, the CDR3 is TGCGCCAGCAGCTTGGCCTATCGTCCCTATTCACCCCTCCACTTT. Translation gives CASSLAYRPYSPLHF.

This clone is a singleton in its sample. The CDR3 is CAIARVMNTEAFF. The CDR3, as DNA: TGTGCCATCGCTAGGGTCATGAACACTGAAGCTTTCTTT. The gene calls are TRBV10-3 and TRBJ1-1; D gene ambiguous. V gave up 8 bases and J gave up 0 bases, with 10 bases separating them. From germline, CDR1 is ENHRY and CDR2 SYGVKD. This CDR3 has 13 amino acids.

The J gene is TRBJ1-5, the V gene TRBV24-1, with TRBD1 as a possible D gene (5 bases). CDR1 is KGHDR and CDR2 is SFDVKD in the germline V gene. The CDR3 runs to 15 residues. V was clipped by 2 bases and J by 6 bases, with 13 bases between them. The CDR3 DNA reads TGTGCCACCAGTGATTCCCGACGGGGGACTCAGCCCCAGCATTTT. It yields the protein CATSDSRRGTQPQHF.

This sequence joins TRBV7-9 and TRBJ1-4; a possible D gene is TRBD1 (5 bases). The CDR3 has 15 amino acids. Germline V gene lookup returns CDR1 SEHNR and CDR2 FQNEAQ (reference sequence). The germline V and J ends were trimmed by 1 base and 7 bases, with 13 bases remaining between them. CDR3 in amino acids: CASSLVAGKGEKLFF. As DNA, the CDR3 is TGTGCCAGCAGCTTAGTTGCAGGGAAGGGTGAAAAACTGTTTTTT. Supplemented by reference TRBV7-9 and TRBJ1-4, the full variable domain reads DTGVSQNPRHKITKRGQNVTFRCDPISEHNRLYWYRQTLGQGPEFLTYFQNEAQLEKSRLLSDRFSAERPKGSFSTLEIQRTEQGDSAMYLCASSLVAGKGEKLFFGSGTQLSVL.

The chain recombines TRBV18 with TRBJ1-6, with D possibly being TRBD1 (5 bases). V was cut by 6 bases and J by 9 bases, with 21 bases left in between. There are 16 residues in the CDR3. Germline V CDR1 and CDR2: KGHSH, LQKENI. CDR3 bases: TGTGCCAGCTCGCCGCGAGGGACGGACTTTGGTTCACCCCTCCACTTT. This sequence encodes CASSPRGTDFGSPLHF.